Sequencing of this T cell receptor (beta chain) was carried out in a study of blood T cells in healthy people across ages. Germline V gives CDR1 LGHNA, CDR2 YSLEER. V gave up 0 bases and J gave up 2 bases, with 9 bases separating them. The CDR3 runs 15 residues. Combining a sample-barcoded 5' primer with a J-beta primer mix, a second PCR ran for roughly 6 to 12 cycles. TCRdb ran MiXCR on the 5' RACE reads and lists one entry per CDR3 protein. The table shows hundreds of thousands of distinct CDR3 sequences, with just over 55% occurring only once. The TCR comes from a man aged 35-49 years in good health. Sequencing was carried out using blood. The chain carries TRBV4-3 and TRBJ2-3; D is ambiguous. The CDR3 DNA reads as TGCGCCAGCAGCCAAGATCTGGGCTACACAGATACGCAGTATTTT. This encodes CASSQDLGYTDTQYF.